Listed below are T cell receptor beta chains from one sample, sequenced in a study of T cell responses to AZD1222 COVID-19 vaccine. The data were produced by immunoSEQ multiplex PCR, yet TCRdb's version contains in-frame clones alone and is incomplete. The sample includes 80,000 to 100,000 clones, approximately 90% of them seen just once. Specimen: peripheral blood, collected on day 0 of AZD1222 vaccination. Source of these receptors: an adult in good health. Both conserved end residues are part of each CDR3. D genes are given only for firm matches. Rows may omit the clone size; those that give it use once, few, many or a size class.

V gene	J gene	D gene	clone size	CDR3 DNA	CDR3 protein
TRBV28	TRBJ1-1	NA	NA	TGTGCCAGCCGTAGTGGGGCCCCCTCCACTGAAGCTTTCTTT	CASRSGAPSTEAFF
TRBV6-5	TRBJ1-1	NA	NA	TGTGCCAGCAGACATAAAGTAGGGGGCACTGAAGCTTTCTTT	CASRHKVGGTEAFF
TRBV7-2	TRBJ2-3	TRBD2	many	TGTGCCAGCAGCCCCCTAGTAGCGGGAGGGCCGGGGGGCACAGATACGCAGTATTTT	CASSPLVAGGPGGTDTQYF
TRBV2	TRBJ2-7	NA	NA	TGTGCCAGCAGCGGGGGCGCCTCCTACGAGCAGTACTTC	CASSGGASYEQYF
TRBV7-2	TRBJ1-2	NA	NA	TGTGCCAGCAGCGTTAGCTCCTATGGCTACACCTTC	CASSVSSYGYTF
TRBV3-1/TRBV3-2	TRBJ1-6	NA	NA	TGTGCCAGCAGTCGCCGGGGGGGCGAATCACCCCTCCACTTT	CASSRRGGESPLHF
TRBV5-1	TRBJ2-2	TRBD2	NA	TGCGCCAGCAGCTTGGTAGCGGGGGGGAACACCGGGGAGCTGTTTTTT	CASSLVAGGNTGELFF
TRBV5-6	TRBJ2-5	TRBD2	NA	TGTGCCAGCAGCTTGGCCCCAACGGGGAGGGGAGAGACCCAGTACTTC	CASSLAPTGRGETQYF
TRBV7-8	TRBJ1-4	TRBD1	NA	TGTGCCAGCAGCCCCCGGGACAGTTCTAATGAAAAACTGTTTTTT	CASSPRDSSNEKLFF
TRBV13	TRBJ1-1	TRBD1	NA	TGTGCCAGCAGCTTAGGGACAGGGCCCATGAACACTGAAGCTTTCTTT	CASSLGTGPMNTEAFF
TRBV12-3/TRBV12-4	TRBJ2-5	NA	NA	TGTGCCAGCAGTTTAGGAGAAGAAGAGACCCAGTACTTC	CASSLGEEETQYF
TRBV28	TRBJ2-7	TRBD1	NA	TGTGCCAGCAGGTCTCCGGGACAGGGAGCCTCCTACGAGCAGTACTTC	CASRSPGQGASYEQYF
TRBV11-2	TRBJ2-7	NA	once	TGTGCCAGCAGCGTACTCTCCTACGAGCAGTACTTC	CASSVLSYEQYF
TRBV5-5	TRBJ1-4	NA	NA	TGTGCCAGCAGCTTCCCTCCCGCTTCAGGGCTGGCTAATGAAAAACTGTTTTTT	CASSFPPASGLANEKLFF
TRBV29-1	TRBJ1-1	NA	NA	TGCAGCGTTGTAACAGGGTGGTCTGAAGCTTTCTTT	CSVVTGWSEAFF
TRBV7-3	TRBJ2-7	TRBD1	NA	TGTGCCAGCAGCTTAACAGGGGGCGCCTACGAGCAGTACTTC	CASSLTGGAYEQYF
TRBV23-1	TRBJ1-3	NA	few	TGCGCCAGCAGTCAATCCGGGGCGCCGGCTGATGGAAACACCATATATTTT	CASSQSGAPADGNTIYF
TRBV6-2/TRBV6-3	TRBJ2-7	NA	NA	TGTGCCAGCAGTTCAGGGGCATCCTACGAGCAGTACTTC	CASSSGASYEQYF